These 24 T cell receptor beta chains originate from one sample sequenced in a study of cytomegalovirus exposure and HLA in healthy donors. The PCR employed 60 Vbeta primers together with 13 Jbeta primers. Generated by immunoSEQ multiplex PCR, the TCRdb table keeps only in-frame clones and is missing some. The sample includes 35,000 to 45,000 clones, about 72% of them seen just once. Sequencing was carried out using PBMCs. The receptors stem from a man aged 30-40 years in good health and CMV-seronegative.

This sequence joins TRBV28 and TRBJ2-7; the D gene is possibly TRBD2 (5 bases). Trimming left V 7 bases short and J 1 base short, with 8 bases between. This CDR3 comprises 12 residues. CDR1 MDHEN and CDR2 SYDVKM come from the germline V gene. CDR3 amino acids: CASTSGSYEQYF. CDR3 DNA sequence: TGTGCCAGCACTTCGGGGTCCTACGAGCAGTACTTC.

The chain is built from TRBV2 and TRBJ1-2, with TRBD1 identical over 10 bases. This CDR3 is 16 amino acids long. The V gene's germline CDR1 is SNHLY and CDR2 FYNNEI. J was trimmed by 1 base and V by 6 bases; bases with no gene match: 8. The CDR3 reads CASRYPRDRGNYGYTF. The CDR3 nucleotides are TGTGCCAGCAGGTACCCCCGGGACAGGGGTAACTATGGCTACACCTTC.

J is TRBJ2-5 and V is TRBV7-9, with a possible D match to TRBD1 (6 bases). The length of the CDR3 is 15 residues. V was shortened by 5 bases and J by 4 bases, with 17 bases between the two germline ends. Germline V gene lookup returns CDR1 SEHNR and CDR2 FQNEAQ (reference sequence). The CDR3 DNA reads TGTGCCAGCAGCCAAACACAGGGATGGTCAGAGACCCAGTACTTC. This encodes CASSQTQGWSETQYF. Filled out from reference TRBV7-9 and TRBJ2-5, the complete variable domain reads DTGVSQNPRHKITKRGQNVTFRCDPISEHNRLYWYRQTLGQGPEFLTYFQNEAQLEKSRLLSDRFSAERPKGSFSTLEIQRTEQGDSAMYLCASSQTQGWSETQYFGPGTRLLVL.

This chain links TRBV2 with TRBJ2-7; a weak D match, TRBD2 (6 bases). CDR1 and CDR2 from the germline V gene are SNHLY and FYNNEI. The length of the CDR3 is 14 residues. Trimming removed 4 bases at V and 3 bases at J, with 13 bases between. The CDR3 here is CASSVGGPSYEQYF. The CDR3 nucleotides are TGTGCCAGCAGTGTCGGGGGACCAAGCTACGAGCAGTACTTC.

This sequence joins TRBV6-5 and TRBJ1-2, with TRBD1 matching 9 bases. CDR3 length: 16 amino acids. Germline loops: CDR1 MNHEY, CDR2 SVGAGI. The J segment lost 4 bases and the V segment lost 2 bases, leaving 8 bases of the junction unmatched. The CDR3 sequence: CASSYSGQGMGYGYTF. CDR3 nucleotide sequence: TGTGCCAGCAGTTACAGCGGACAGGGGATGGGCTATGGCTACACCTTC.

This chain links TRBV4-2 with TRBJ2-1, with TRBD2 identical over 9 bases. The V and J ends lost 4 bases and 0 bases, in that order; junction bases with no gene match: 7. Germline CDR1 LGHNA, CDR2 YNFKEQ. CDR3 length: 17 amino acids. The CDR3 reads CASSPKAGGLSYNEQFF. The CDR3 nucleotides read TGTGCCAGCAGCCCTAAAGCGGGAGGCCTCTCCTACAATGAGCAGTTCTTC.

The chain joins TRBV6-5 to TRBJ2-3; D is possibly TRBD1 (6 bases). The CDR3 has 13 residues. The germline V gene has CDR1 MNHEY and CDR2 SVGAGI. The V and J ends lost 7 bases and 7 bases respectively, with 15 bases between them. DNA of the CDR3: TGTGCCAGCACTCAGGGGCCTGGGAATACGCAGTATTTT. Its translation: CASTQGPGNTQYF.

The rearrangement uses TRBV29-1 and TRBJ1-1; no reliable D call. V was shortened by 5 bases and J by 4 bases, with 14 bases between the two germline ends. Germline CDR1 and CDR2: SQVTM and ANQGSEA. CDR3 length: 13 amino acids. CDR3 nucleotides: TGCAGCGTTTCGACGGGGATGGGCACTGAAGCTTTCTTT. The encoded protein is CSVSTGMGTEAFF.

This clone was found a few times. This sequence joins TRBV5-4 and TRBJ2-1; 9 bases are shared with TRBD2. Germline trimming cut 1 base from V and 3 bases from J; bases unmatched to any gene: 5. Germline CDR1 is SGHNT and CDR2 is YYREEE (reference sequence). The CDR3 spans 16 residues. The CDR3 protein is CASSLRLAGIYNEQFF. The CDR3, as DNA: TGTGCCAGCAGCTTGCGCCTAGCGGGGATCTACAATGAGCAGTTCTTC.

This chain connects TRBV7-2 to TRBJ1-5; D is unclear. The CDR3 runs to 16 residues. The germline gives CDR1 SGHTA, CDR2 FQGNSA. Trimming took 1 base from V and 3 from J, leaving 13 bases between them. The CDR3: CASSLDLRRNNQPQHF. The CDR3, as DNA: TGTGCCAGCAGCTTAGACCTCAGGAGGAACAATCAGCCCCAGCATTTT. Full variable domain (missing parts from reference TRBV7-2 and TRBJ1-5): GAGVSQSPSNKVTEKGKDVELRCDPISGHTALYWYRQSLGQGLEFLIYFQGNSAPDKSGLPSDRFSAERTGGSVSTLTIQRTQQEDSAVYLCASSLDLRRNNQPQHFGDGTRLSIL.

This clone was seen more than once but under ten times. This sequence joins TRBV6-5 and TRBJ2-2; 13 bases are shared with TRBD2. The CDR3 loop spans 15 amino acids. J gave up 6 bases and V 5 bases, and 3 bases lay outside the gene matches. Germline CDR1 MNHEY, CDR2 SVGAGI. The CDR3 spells CASSGLAGVSGELFF. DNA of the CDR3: TGTGCCAGCAGTGGACTAGCGGGAGTTTCCGGGGAGCTGTTTTTT.

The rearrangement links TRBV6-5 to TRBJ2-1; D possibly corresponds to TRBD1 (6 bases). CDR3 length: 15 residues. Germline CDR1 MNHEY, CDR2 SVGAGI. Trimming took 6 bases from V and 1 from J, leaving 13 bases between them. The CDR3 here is CASSRTDLSYNEQFF. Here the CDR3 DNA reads TGTGCCAGCAGCCGGACAGACCTATCCTACAATGAGCAGTTCTTC.

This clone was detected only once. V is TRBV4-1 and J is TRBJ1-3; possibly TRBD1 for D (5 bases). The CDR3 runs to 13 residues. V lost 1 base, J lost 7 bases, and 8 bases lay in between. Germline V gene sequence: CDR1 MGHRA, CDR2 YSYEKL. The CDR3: CASSQVGGNTIYF. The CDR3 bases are TGCGCCAGCAGCCAAGTGGGGGGGAACACCATATATTTT.

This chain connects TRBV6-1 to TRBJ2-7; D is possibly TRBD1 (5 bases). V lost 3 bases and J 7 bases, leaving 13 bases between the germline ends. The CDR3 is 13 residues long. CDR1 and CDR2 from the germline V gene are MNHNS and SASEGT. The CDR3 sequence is CASSEGPYVEQYF. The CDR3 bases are TGTGCCAGCAGTGAGGGGCCCTACGTAGAGCAGTACTTC.

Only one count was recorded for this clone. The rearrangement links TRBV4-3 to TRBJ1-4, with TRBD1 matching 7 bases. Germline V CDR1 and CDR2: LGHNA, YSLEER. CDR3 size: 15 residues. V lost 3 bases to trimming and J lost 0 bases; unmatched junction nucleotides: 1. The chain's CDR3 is CASSHDRATNEKLFF. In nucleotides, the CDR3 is TGCGCCAGCAGCCATGACAGGGCAACTAATGAAAAACTGTTTTTT.

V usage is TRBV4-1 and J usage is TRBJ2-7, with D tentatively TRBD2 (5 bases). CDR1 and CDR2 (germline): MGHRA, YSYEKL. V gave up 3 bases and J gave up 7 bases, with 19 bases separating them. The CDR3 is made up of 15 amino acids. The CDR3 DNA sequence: TGCGCCAGCAGCCAGTCACAAGGCCGGGGATGGGAGCAGTACTTC. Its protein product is CASSQSQGRGWEQYF.

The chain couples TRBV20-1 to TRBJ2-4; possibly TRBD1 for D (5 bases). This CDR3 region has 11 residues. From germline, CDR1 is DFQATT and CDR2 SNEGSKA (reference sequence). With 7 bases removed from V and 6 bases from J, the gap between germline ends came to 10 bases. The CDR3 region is CSGGSGNIQYF. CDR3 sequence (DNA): TGCAGTGGGGGCTCGGGAAACATTCAGTACTTC.

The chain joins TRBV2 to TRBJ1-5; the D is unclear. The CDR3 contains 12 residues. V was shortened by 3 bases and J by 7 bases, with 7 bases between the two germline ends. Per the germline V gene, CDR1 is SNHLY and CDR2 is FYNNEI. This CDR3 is CASSDAVQPQHF. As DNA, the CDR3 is TGTGCCAGCAGTGACGCGGTGCAGCCCCAGCATTTT.

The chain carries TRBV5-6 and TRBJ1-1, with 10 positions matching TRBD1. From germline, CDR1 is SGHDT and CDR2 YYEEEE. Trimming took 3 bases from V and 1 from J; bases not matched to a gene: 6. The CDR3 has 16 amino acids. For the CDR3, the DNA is TGTGCCAGCAGCTGGATGACAGGGGGCTGGAACACTGAAGCTTTCTTT. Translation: CASSWMTGGWNTEAFF. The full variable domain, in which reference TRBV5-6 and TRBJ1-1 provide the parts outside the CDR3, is DAGVTQSPTHLIKTRGQQVTLRCSPKSGHDTVSWYQQALGQGPQFIFQYYEEEERQRGNFPDRFSGHQFPNYSSELNVNALLLGDSALYLCASSWMTGGWNTEAFFGQGTRLTVV.

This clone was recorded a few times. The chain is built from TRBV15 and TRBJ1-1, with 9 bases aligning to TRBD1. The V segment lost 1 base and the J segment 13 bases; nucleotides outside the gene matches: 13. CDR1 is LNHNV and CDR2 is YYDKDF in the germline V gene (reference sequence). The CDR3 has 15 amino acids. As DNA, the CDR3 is TGTGCCACCAGCAGAGGCGTGGACAGGGGCTCTATAGGTTTCTTT. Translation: CATSRGVDRGSIGFF.

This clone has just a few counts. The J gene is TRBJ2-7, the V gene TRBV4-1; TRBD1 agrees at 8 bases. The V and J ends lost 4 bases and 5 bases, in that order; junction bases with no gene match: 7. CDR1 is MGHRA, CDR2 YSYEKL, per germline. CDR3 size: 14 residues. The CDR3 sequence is CASSPAPDRDEQYF. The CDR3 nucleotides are TGCGCCAGCAGCCCCGCCCCGGACAGGGACGAGCAGTACTTC.

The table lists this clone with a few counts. The CDR3 here is CASSPGRTPKNTEAFF. The CDR3 nucleotides read TGTGCCAGCAGCCCAGGACGGACTCCCAAGAACACTGAAGCTTTCTTT. The chain is built from TRBV7-2 and TRBJ1-1; no clear D gene. Trimming left V 5 bases short and J 1 base short, with 17 bases between. CDR3 length equals 16 residues. Germline CDR1 reads SGHTA; CDR2 reads FQGNSA.

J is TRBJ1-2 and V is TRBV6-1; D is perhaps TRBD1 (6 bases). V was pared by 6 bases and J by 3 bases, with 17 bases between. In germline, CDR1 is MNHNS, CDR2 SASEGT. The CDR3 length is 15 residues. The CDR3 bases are TGTGCCAGCAGGAAAGGACAGTCCCACGACTATGGCTACACCTTC. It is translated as CASRKGQSHDYGYTF.

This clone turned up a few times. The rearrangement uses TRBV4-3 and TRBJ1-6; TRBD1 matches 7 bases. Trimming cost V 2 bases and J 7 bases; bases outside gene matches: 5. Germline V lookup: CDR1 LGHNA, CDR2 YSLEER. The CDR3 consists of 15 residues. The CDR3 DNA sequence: TGCGCCAGCAGCCAACTACCGGGACAGAATTCACCCCTCCACTTT. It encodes CASSQLPGQNSPLHF.